This TCR beta chain was sequenced for a study of Ad26.COV2.S vaccination and SARS-CoV-2 variants. Study overall: Donor had been placed in the Ad26.COV2.S arm of the COV1001 trial. Intramuscular Ad26.COV2.S at 5x10^10 or 1x10^11 viral particles. Findings and limits, study-wide: Vaccine recipients showed a spike-specific TCR breadth that was higher than in placebo recipients.

Treatment reported: approximately 18 received Ad26.COV2.S at low or high dose, single or two shots; 5 received placebo; per-sample allocation not given. Collection of the samples took place on day 63 after the first injection of vaccine or placebo. About this clone itself: The antigen is undetermined.

CDR1 is ENHRY, CDR2 SYGVKD, per germline. Deletions cut 6 bases from V and 8 bases from J, with 20 bases between. This CDR3 has 15 residues. Sequenced by immunoSEQ multiplex PCR; TCRdb stores in-frame clones only, minus some. In the table there are a few hundred thousand clones, over 75% of which are singletons. The chain is built from TRBV10-3 and TRBJ2-4, with a weak D call TRBD1 (6 bases). This sample comprised peripheral blood, obtained in a trial of Ad26.COV2.S vaccine versus placebo. This clonotype was obtained from a person between 18 and 65 years old who received the Ad26.COV2.S COVID-19 vaccine or a placebo. DNA of the CDR3: TGTGCCATCAGAAAGGGGGACCACCCAAGGGACATTCAGTACTTC. Translating it yields CAIRKGDHPRDIQYF.